The 26 T cell receptor beta chains presented below share a single source sample, sequenced in a study of blood T cell repertoires in COVID-19. This table comes from immunoSEQ multiplex PCR, and its TCRdb copy is limited to in-frame clones, with some not included. The table shows about 380,000 clones, with roughly 85% occurring only once. Material: peripheral blood. The receptors come from a woman younger than 30 with acute or convalescent COVID-19.

V is TRBV2 and J is TRBJ1-2, with TRBD1 matching over 7 bases. CDR3 length: 13 amino acids. The germline CDR1 and CDR2 sequences are SNHLY and FYNNEI. V was pared by 2 bases and J by 3 bases, with 0 bases of the junction left unmatched. The CDR3 region has the DNA TGTGCCAGCAGTGAAACAGGGGACTATGGCTACACCTTC. This encodes CASSETGDYGYTF.

The genes are TRBV5-1 and TRBJ1-2, with 8 bases lining up with TRBD1. The CDR3 loop spans 14 amino acids. Germline V lookup: CDR1 SGHRS, CDR2 YFSETQ. V lost 6 bases and J lost 4; bases outside the gene matches: 8. This CDR3 is CASNSGTGSYGYTF. CDR3 nucleotides: TGCGCCAGCAACTCCGGGACAGGCTCCTATGGCTACACCTTC.

The CDR3 protein is CASSESGGDSTEAFF. The DNA for the CDR3 is TGCGCCAGCAGTGAGTCAGGGGGTGATAGCACTGAAGCTTTCTTT. The chain uses TRBV10-1 and TRBJ1-1; maybe TRBD1 (6 bases). The CDR3 has 15 residues. Germline values: CDR1 WNHNN, CDR2 SYGVQD (reference sequence). Trimming stripped 0 bases from V and 4 bases from J, with 12 bases between.

This chain joins TRBV6-6 and TRBJ1-6, with a tentative D call TRBD1 (5 bases). The CDR3 has 14 amino acids. Germline V gives CDR1 MNHNY, CDR2 SVGAGI (reference sequence). Between the trimmed V and J ends, which lost 6 bases and 6 bases, there was a span of 12 bases. The CDR3 sequence is CASSRRDGNSPLHF. CDR3 DNA sequence: TGTGCCAGCAGCCGGAGGGACGGTAATTCACCCCTCCACTTT.

V gene TRBV29-1 combines with J gene TRBJ2-5, with 7 nucleotides matching TRBD1. The CDR3 loop spans 13 amino acids. V lost 8 bases, J lost 1 base, and 7 bases stayed unmatched. From germline, CDR1 is SQVTM and CDR2 ANQGSEA. DNA of the CDR3: TGCAGCTCCCAGGGACAGCGCCAAGAGACCCAGTACTTC. It encodes CSSQGQRQETQYF.

The rearrangement joins TRBV7-8 to TRBJ2-7; 9 bases agree with TRBD2. Germline CDR1 and CDR2: SGHVS and FQNEAQ. The ends lost 5 bases at V and 3 bases at J; junction bases unmatched: 8. The CDR3 totals 15 residues. CDR3 in DNA: TGTGCCAGCAGCCCCTCGGGCGGGAGGGGCTACGAGCAGTACTTC. Its translation is CASSPSGGRGYEQYF. The whole variable domain, filled in from reference TRBV7-8 and TRBJ2-7, reads GAGVSQSPRYKVAKRGQDVALRCDPISGHVSLFWYQQALGQGPEFLTYFQNEAQLDKSGLPSDRFFAERPEGSVSTLKIQRTQQEDSAVYLCASSPSGGRGYEQYFGPGTRLTVT.

This clone has a single count. The chain recombines TRBV5-1 with TRBJ2-2; D not certain. V lost 3 bases, J lost 1 base, and 7 bases lay in between. CDR1 and CDR2 from the germline V gene are SGHRS and YFSETQ. CDR3 length equals 14 residues. CDR3 bases: TGCGCCAGCAGCTACAACAGGAACACCGGGGAGCTGTTTTTT. Encoded protein: CASSYNRNTGELFF.

This clone appeared a single time. A junction end diverges from the germline sequence, so it may reflect a read error. This chain joins TRBV6-5 and TRBJ1-2, with 10 nucleotides matching TRBD1. The CDR3 totals 14 residues. Germline V CDR1 and CDR2: MNHEY, SVGAGI. The CDR3 region is CASSDSDRGPGYTF. The CDR3, as DNA: TGTGCCAGCAGTGACTCTGACAGGGGGCCTGGCTACACCTTC.

This sequence joins TRBV27 and TRBJ1-2, with unresolved D. CDR1 and CDR2 from the germline V gene are MNHEY and SMNVEV (reference sequence). The V end lost 10 bases, the J end lost 4 bases, and 22 bases lay between the germline ends. CDR3 length: 15 amino acids. The CDR3 is CATAGGRKSLYGYTF. CDR3 DNA sequence: TGTGCCACGGCCGGAGGGAGGAAATCCCTCTATGGCTACACCTTC.

The genes are TRBV2 and TRBJ1-2; a weak D match, TRBD1 (6 bases). Trimming shortened V by 6 bases and J by 4 bases, and 12 bases separated the two germline ends. The CDR3 totals 13 residues. The germline V gene encodes CDR1 SNHLY and CDR2 FYNNEI. The DNA of the CDR3 is TGTGCCAGCAGCGAGGACAGTCTCTATGGCTACACCTTC. Translation: CASSEDSLYGYTF.

V and J are TRBV7-9 and TRBJ1-1, with 8 positions matching TRBD1. Germline V CDR1 and CDR2: SEHNR, FQNEAQ (reference sequence). This CDR3 contains 13 residues. With V trimmed by 4 bases and J by 7 bases, 5 bases remained unmatched. The CDR3 protein is CASSSTGVIEAFF. In nucleotides, the CDR3 is TGTGCCAGCAGCTCGACAGGGGTGATTGAAGCTTTCTTT.

This sequence joins TRBV3-1 (or the pseudogene TRBV3-2) and TRBJ1-4, with D maybe TRBD1 (6 bases). The V gene lost 4 bases and the J gene lost 11 bases, with 23 bases spanning the gap. This CDR3 region has 16 residues. Germline values: CDR1 LGHDT, CDR2 YNNKEL (reference sequence). The CDR3 DNA is TGTGCCAGCAGCCGCGACGGGGAAGTTTCAAGGGGGAAACTGTTTTTT. Protein sequence: CASSRDGEVSRGKLFF.

This chain connects TRBV6-4 to TRBJ1-1, with no clear D. Trimming cost V 2 bases and J 5 bases, with 12 bases left between them. There are 14 residues in the CDR3. Germline assignment: CDR1 MRHNA and CDR2 SNTAGT. The CDR3 spells CASSDQVGSTEAFF. For the CDR3, the DNA is TGTGCCAGCAGTGACCAGGTAGGGAGTACTGAAGCTTTCTTT.

CDR3 DNA: TGTGCCAGCAGCTCGGGACTAGCGGATGGATTTAGCTCCTACAATGAGCAGTTCTTC. Translated: CASSSGLADGFSSYNEQFF. This rearrangement joins TRBV5-8 to TRBJ2-1, with 11 bases aligning to TRBD2. Germline V gene data show CDR1 as SGHTS and CDR2 as YDEGEE. The CDR3 consists of 19 residues. With V trimmed by 3 bases and J by 0 bases, 11 bases remained unmatched. Full variable domain (remainder filled in from reference TRBV5-8 and TRBJ2-1): EAGVTQSPTHLIKTRGQQATLRCSPISGHTSVYWYQQALGLGLQFLLWYDEGEERNRGNFPPRFSGRQFPNYSSELNVNALELEDSALYLCASSSGLADGFSSYNEQFFGPGTRLTVL.

The V and J genes are TRBV5-6 and TRBJ2-7; no clear D gene. The CDR3 sequence is 12 residues long. The germline CDR1 and CDR2 sequences are SGHDT and YYEEEE. V was cut by 4 bases and J by 0 bases, with 5 bases left in between. DNA for the CDR3: TGTGCCAGCAGCGGGCTCTCCTACGAGCAGTACTTC. Translated, it gives CASSGLSYEQYF.

The V gene is TRBV5-6, the J gene TRBJ1-6; 8 bases map to TRBD1. Germline CDR1 and CDR2: SGHDT and YYEEEE. The CDR3 contains 15 residues. J was trimmed by 8 bases and V by 5 bases; bases with no gene match: 9. CDR3 in DNA: TGTGCCAGCAGTTCATGGACAGGGTTTTATTCACCCCTCCACTTT. Translating gives CASSSWTGFYSPLHF.

The J gene is TRBJ2-1, the V gene TRBV19, with D possibly being TRBD2 (6 bases). The germline V gene encodes CDR1 LNHDA and CDR2 SQIVND (reference sequence). V lost 8 bases and J lost 7, with 18 bases in between. The CDR3 is made up of 14 amino acids. CDR3 amino acids: CASFSGTSGNEQFF. The DNA for the CDR3 is TGTGCCAGTTTTTCCGGGACCAGCGGGAATGAGCAGTTCTTC.

The genes are TRBV27 and TRBJ1-5; D is perhaps TRBD1 (5 bases). Germline loops: CDR1 MNHEY, CDR2 SMNVEV (reference sequence). The CDR3 runs 12 residues. V lost 4 bases, J lost 7 bases, and 8 bases lay in between. The CDR3 is CASSWRGQPQHF. Here the CDR3 DNA reads TGTGCCAGCAGTTGGAGGGGACAGCCCCAGCATTTT.

J is TRBJ2-2 and V is TRBV5-4; 11 positions match TRBD1. CDR1 and CDR2 from the germline V gene are SGHNT and YYREEE (reference sequence). The J segment lost 6 bases and the V segment lost 4 bases, leaving 8 bases of the junction unmatched. CDR3 size: 16 residues. Written as DNA, the CDR3 is TGTGCCAGCAGCCAGATGGACAGGGGGCTGGCCGGGGAGCTGTTTTTT. It specifies CASSQMDRGLAGELFF.

This chain connects TRBV6-5 to TRBJ1-3, with D tentatively TRBD1 (5 bases). V was pared by 0 bases and J by 2 bases, with 8 bases between. Germline lookup yields CDR1 MNHEY and CDR2 SVGAGI. The CDR3 has 15 amino acids. The CDR3 nucleotides are TGTGCCAGCAGTTACTCGGGGCAGGCTGGAAACACCATATATTTT. Translating it yields CASSYSGQAGNTIYF.

The chain joins TRBV6-5 to TRBJ2-5; no firm D call. This CDR3 spans 13 amino acids. V was pared by 2 bases and J by 5 bases, with 9 bases between. Germline assignment: CDR1 MNHEY and CDR2 SVGAGI. CDR3 sequence (DNA): TGTGCCAGCAGTTACGAGCCCCGGGAGACCCAGTACTTC. Protein: CASSYEPRETQYF.

The chain employs TRBV9 and TRBJ1-2; no reliable D call. V was cut by 3 bases and J by 4 bases, with 13 bases left in between. Germline-derived CDR1 and CDR2 are SGDLS and YYNGEE. CDR3 length: 14 amino acids. The CDR3 here is CASSAAAAIYGYTF. The DNA of the CDR3 is TGTGCCAGCAGCGCCGCGGCAGCCATCTATGGCTACACCTTC.

V gene TRBV5-1 combines with J gene TRBJ1-6; 7 bases map to TRBD1. Germline trimming cut 3 bases from V and 8 bases from J; bases unmatched to any gene: 5. CDR1 and CDR2 (germline): SGHRS, YFSETQ. The CDR3 has 14 amino acids. The CDR3 reads CASSSQGMDSPLHF. The DNA of the CDR3 is TGCGCCAGCAGCTCACAGGGGATGGATTCACCCCTCCACTTT.

The chain employs TRBV6-5 and TRBJ1-5, with D possibly matching TRBD1 (6 bases). V was clipped by 8 bases and J by 0 bases, with 11 bases between them. This CDR3 spans 14 amino acids. In germline, CDR1 is MNHEY, CDR2 SVGAGI. In nucleotides, the CDR3 is TGTGCCAGCTGGACAGTCTATAGCAATCAGCCCCAGCATTTT. Translated, it gives CASWTVYSNQPQHF.

The chain uses TRBV12-3 or TRBV12-4 and TRBJ2-2; 7 nucleotides match TRBD1. The CDR3 sequence is 12 residues long. The CDR3 reads CAWDSNTGELFF. The CDR3 nucleotides read TGTGCGTGGGACAGCAACACCGGGGAGCTGTTTTTT.

The gene calls are TRBV7-3 and TRBJ2-2; the D gene is possibly TRBD2 (5 bases). Trimming took off 4 bases at V and 6 bases at J, with 12 bases between the two ends. Germline V gives CDR1 SGHTA, CDR2 FQGTGA. The CDR3 consists of 14 residues. As DNA, the CDR3 is TGTGCCAGCAGCTCCCGGGGTTCAGCCGGGGAGCTGTTTTTT. Translating it yields CASSSRGSAGELFF.